The clone carrying this TCR beta chain came up a few times. The target antigen is unknown. The germline V gene has CDR1 SEHNR and CDR2 FQNEAQ (reference sequence). This CDR3 has 15 residues. V lost 9 bases to trimming and J lost 8 bases, with 22 bases between them. Constant-segment primers and 5'RACE yielded cDNA libraries for TCR alpha and TCR beta, each carrying sample barcodes and UMIs. TCRdb called the 5' RACE reads again in MiXCR, with one record for every CDR3 protein. The repertoire holds about 340,000 distinct CDR3 sequences, with approximately 12% as singletons. This record belongs to a study of T-cell memory formation after mild COVID-19. Study observations and caveats: In pre-infection memory, a portion of responding clones appeared, which suggested that cross-reactive memory joined. Mostly located in CM and EM were contracting CD4+ clones, with contracting CD8+ clones located in EMRA.

The sample was PBMCs or a T cell subset sorted from them (not recorded which). J is TRBJ1-4 and V is TRBV7-9; D ambiguous. The receptor comes from a man aged 18 to 30 who had mild COVID-19 (a few samples of this study predate the infection). Cell type and time point are not known. The CDR3 DNA is TGTGCCAGTGGGATCAGCGGTCCCGGCCGGGAAAAACTGTTTTTT. This gives the protein CASGISGPGREKLFF.